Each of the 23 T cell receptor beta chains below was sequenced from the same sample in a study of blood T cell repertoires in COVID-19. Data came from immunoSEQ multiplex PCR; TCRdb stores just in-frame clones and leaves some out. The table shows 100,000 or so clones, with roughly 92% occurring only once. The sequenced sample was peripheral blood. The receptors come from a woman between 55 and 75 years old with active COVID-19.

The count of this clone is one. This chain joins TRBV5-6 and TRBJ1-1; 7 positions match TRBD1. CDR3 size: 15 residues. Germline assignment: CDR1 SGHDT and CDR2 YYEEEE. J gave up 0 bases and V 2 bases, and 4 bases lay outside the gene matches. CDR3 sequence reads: CASSLGQVMNTEAFF. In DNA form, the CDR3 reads TGTGCCAGCAGCTTAGGACAGGTCATGAACACTGAAGCTTTCTTT.

Written as DNA, the CDR3 is TGTGCCAGCAGCGCGATAGGATCCGGGTACAATGAGCAGTTCTTC. Amino acids: CASSAIGSGYNEQFF. This rearrangement joins TRBV6-5 to TRBJ2-1; no clear D gene. V was cut by 6 bases and J by 4 bases, with 16 bases left in between. CDR1 and CDR2 from the germline V gene are MNHEY and SVGAGI. The CDR3 sequence is 15 residues long.

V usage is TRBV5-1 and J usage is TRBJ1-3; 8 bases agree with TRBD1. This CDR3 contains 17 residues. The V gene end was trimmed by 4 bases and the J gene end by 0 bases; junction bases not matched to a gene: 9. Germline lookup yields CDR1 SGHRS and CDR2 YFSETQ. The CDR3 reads CASSLRQGTNSGNTIYF. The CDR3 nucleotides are TGCGCCAGCAGCCTGAGACAGGGGACTAACTCTGGAAACACCATATATTTT.

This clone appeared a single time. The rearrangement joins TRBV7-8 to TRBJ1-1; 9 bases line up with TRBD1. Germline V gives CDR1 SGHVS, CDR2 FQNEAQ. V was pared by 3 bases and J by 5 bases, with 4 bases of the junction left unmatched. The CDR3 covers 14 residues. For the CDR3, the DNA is TGTGCCAGCAGCTTTAGGACAGGGGATACTGAAGCTTTCTTT. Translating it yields CASSFRTGDTEAFF.

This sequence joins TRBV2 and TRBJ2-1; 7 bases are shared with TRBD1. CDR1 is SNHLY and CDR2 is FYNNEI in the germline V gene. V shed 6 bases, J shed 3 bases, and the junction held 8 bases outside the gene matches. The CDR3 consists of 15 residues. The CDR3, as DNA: TGTGCCAGCAGACGAGACAGGGCAGGCTACAATGAGCAGTTCTTC. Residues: CASRRDRAGYNEQFF.

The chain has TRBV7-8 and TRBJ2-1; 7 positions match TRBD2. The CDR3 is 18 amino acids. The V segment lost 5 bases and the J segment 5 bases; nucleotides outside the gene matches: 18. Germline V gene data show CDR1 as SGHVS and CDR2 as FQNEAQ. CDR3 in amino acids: CASSQTRLPGTKNNEQFF. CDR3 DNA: TGTGCCAGCAGCCAGACTCGATTACCCGGGACTAAGAACAATGAGCAGTTCTTC.

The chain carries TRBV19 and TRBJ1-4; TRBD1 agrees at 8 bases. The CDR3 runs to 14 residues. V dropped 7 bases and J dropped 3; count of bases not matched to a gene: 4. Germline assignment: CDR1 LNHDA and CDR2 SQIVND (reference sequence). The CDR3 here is CASTDRGANEKLFF. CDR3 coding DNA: TGTGCCAGTACCGACAGGGGAGCTAATGAAAAACTGTTTTTT.

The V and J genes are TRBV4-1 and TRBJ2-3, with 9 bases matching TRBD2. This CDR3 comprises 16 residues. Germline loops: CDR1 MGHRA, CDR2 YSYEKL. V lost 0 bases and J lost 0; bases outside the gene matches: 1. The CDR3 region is CASSQETSGSTDTQYF. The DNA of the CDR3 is TGCGCCAGCAGCCAAGAGACTAGCGGTAGCACAGATACGCAGTATTTT.

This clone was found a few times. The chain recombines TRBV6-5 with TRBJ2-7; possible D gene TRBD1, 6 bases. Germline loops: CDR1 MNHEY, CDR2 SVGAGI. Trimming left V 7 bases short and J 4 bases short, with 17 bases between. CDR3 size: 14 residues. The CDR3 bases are TGTGCCAGCAACCAAAGGGCAGGGGTATACGAGCAGTACTTC. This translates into CASNQRAGVYEQYF.

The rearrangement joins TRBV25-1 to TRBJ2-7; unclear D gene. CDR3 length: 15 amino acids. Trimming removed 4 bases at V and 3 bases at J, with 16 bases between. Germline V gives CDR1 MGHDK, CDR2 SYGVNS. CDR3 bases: TGTGCCAGCAGTGGCAGGATAGACCTTGGCTACGAGCAGTACTTC. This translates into CASSGRIDLGYEQYF.

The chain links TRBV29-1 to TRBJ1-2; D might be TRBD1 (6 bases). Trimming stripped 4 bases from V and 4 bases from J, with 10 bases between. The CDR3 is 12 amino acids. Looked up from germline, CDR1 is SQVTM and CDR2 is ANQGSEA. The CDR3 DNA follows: TGCAGCGTTGTACAGGGAATCTATGGCTACACCTTC. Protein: CSVVQGIYGYTF.

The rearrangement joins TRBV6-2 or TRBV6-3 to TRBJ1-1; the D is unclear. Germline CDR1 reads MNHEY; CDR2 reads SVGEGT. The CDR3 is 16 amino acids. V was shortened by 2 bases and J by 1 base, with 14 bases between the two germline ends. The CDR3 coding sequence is TGTGCCAGCAGTTACCACAGAGGGAAGGGGAACACTGAAGCTTTCTTT. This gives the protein CASSYHRGKGNTEAFF.

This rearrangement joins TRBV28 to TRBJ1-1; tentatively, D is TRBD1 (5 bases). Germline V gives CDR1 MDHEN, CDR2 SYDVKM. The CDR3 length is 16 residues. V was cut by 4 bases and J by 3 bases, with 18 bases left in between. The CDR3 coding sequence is TGTGCCAGCAGTTCCCCAGTTGGACACCTTTACACTGAAGCTTTCTTT. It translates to CASSSPVGHLYTEAFF.

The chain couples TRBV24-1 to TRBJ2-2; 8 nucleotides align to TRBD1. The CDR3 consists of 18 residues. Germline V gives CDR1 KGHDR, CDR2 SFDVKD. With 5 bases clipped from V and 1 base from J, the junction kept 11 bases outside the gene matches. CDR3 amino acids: CATSGLTGEIWNTGELFF. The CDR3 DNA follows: TGTGCCACCAGTGGACTGACAGGGGAAATTTGGAACACCGGGGAGCTGTTTTTT.

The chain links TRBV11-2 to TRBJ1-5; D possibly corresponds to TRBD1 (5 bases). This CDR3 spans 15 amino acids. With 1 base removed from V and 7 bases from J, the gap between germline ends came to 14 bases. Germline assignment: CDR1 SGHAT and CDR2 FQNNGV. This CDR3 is CASSLVSGGGQPQHF. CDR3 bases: TGTGCCAGCAGCTTAGTCTCCGGGGGGGGACAGCCCCAGCATTTT.

For the CDR3, the DNA is TGTGCCAGCAGTGGACATACAGGGAACACTGAAGCTTTCTTT. Translating gives CASSGHTGNTEAFF. The chain recombines TRBV28 with TRBJ1-1, with a tentative D call TRBD1 (5 bases). Germline V gene data show CDR1 as MDHEN and CDR2 as SYDVKM. The CDR3 contains 14 residues. Deletions cut 5 bases from V and 1 base from J, with 11 bases between. Based on the CDR3 plus reference TRBV28 and TRBJ1-1, the full variable domain is DVKVTQSSRYLVKRTGEKVFLECVQDMDHENMFWYRQDPGLGLRLIYFSYDVKMKEKGDIPEGYSVSREKKERFSLILESASTNQTSMYLCASSGHTGNTEAFFGQGTRLTVV.

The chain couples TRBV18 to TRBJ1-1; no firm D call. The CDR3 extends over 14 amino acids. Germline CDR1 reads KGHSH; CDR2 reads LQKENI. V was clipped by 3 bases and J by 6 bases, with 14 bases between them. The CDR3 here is CASSPSLDSAEAFF. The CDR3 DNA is TGTGCCAGCTCACCCTCACTCGACTCCGCTGAAGCTTTCTTT. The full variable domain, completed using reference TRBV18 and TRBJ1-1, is NAGVMQNPRHLVRRRGQEARLRCSPMKGHSHVYWYRQLPEEGLKFMVYLQKENIIDESGMPKERFSAEFPKEGPSILRIQQVVRGDSAAYFCASSPSLDSAEAFFGQGTRLTVV.

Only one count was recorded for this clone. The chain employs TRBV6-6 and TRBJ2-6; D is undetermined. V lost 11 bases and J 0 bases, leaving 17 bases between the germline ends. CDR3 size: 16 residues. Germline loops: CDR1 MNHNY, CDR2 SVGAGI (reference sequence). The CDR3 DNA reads TGTGCCCCCCCGTTAGTAGATGGCTCTGGGGCCAACGTCCTGACTTTC. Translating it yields CAPPLVDGSGANVLTF.

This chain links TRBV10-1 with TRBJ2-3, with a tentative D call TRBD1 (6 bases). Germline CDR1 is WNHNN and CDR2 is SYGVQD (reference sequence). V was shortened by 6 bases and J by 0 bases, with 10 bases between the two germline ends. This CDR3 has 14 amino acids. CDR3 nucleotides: TGCGCCAGCAGCCGCACAGGGAGCACAGATACGCAGTATTTT. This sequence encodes CASSRTGSTDTQYF.

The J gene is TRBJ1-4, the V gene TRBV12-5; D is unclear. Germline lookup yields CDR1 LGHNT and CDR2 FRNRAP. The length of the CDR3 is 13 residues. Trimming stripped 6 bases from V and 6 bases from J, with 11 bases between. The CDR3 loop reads CASGDPADEKLFF. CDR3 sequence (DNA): TGTGCTAGTGGGGATCCAGCGGATGAAAAACTGTTTTTT. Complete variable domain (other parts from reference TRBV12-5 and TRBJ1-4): DARVTQTPRHKVTEMGQEVTMRCQPILGHNTVFWYRQTMMQGLELLAYFRNRAPLDDSGMPKDRFSAEMPDATLATLKIQPSEPRDSAVYFCASGDPADEKLFFGSGTQLSVL.

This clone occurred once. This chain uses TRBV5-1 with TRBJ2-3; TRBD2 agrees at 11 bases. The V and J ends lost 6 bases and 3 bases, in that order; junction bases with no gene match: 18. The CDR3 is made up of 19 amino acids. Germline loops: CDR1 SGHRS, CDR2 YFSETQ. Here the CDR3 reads CASNSMGLAAQTGTDTQYF. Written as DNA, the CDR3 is TGCGCCAGCAACTCCATGGGACTAGCGGCCCAGACTGGTACAGATACGCAGTATTTT.

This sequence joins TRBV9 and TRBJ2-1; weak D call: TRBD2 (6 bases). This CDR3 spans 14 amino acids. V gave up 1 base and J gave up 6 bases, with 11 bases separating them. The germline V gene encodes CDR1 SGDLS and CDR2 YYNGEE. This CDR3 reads CASSVTGAGNEQFF. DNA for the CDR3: TGTGCCAGCAGCGTAACGGGAGCCGGCAATGAGCAGTTCTTC.

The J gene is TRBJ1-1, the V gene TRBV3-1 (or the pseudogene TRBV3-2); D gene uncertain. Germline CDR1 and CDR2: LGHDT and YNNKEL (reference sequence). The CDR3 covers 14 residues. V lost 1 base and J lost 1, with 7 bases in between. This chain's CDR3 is CASSQVTGNTEAFF. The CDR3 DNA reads TGTGCCAGCAGCCAAGTAACTGGGAACACTGAAGCTTTCTTT.